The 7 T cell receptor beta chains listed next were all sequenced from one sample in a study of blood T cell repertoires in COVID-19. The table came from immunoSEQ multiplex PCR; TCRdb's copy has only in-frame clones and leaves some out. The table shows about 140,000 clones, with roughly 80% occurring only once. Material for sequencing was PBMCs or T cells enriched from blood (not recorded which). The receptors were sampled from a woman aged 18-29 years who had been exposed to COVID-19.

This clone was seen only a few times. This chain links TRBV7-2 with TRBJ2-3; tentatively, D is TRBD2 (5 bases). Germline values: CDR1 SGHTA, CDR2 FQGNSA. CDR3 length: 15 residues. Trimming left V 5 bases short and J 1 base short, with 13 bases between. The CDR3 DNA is TGTGCCAGCAGCCTGGAGGCTATGGGCACAGATACGCAGTATTTT. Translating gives CASSLEAMGTDTQYF.

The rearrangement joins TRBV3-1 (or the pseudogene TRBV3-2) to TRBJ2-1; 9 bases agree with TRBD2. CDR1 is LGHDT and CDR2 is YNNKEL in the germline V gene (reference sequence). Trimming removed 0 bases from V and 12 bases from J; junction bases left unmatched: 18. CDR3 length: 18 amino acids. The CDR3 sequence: CASSQDRELAGGLEVQFF. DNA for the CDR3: TGTGCCAGCAGCCAAGATCGGGAACTGGCGGGAGGGCTTGAGGTGCAGTTCTTC.

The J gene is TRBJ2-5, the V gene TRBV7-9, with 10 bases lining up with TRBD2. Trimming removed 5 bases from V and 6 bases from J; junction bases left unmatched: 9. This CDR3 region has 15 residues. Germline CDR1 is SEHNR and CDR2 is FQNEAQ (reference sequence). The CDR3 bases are TGTGCCAGCAGCCCAACTAGCGGGATGTTTCAGACCCAGTACTTC. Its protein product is CASSPTSGMFQTQYF.

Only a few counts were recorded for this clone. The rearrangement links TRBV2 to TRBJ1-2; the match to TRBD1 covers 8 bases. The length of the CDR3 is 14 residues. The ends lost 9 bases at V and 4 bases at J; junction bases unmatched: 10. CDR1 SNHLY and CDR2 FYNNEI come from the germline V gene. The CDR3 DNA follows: TGTGCCAGTGGGCTGGGACAGGAGGTCTATGGCTACACCTTC. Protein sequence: CASGLGQEVYGYTF.

In DNA form, the CDR3 reads TGTGCCAGCAGCACCCCCAGGCCAAGCTCTGGAAACACCATATATTTT. Its translation: CASSTPRPSSGNTIYF. V is TRBV9 and J is TRBJ1-3, with D unresolved. Germline V gene data show CDR1 as SGDLS and CDR2 as YYNGEE. V dropped 4 bases and J dropped 0 bases, with 14 bases sitting between them. This CDR3 spans 16 amino acids.

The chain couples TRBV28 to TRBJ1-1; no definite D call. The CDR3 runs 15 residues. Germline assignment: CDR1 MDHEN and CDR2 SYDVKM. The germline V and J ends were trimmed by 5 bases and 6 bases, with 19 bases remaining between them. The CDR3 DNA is TGTGCCAGCAGTCCCCGAACCGGCCGGGTCGCTGAAGCTTTCTTT. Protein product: CASSPRTGRVAEAFF.

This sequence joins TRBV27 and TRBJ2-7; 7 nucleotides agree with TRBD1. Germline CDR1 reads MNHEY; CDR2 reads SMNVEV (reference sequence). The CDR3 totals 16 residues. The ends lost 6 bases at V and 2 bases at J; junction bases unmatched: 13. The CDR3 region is CASRRRQGKDPYEQYF. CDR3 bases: TGTGCCAGCAGGAGAAGACAGGGAAAGGACCCCTACGAGCAGTACTTC.